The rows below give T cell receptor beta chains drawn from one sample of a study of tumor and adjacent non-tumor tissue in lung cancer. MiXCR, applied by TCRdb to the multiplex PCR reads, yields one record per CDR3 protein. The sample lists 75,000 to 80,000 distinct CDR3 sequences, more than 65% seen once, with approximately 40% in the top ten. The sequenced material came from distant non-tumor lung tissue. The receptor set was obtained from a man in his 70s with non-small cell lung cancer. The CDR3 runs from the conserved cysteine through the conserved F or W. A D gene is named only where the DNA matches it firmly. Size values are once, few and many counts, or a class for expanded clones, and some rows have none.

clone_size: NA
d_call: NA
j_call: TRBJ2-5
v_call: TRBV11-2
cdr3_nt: TGTGCCAGCAGCCAGGGGAGAGTTGGACAAGAGACCCAGTACTTC
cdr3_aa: CASSQGRVGQETQYF

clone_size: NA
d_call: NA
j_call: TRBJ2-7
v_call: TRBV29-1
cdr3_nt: TGCAGCGTTGTTCCTGCATTCTACGAGCGGTACTTC
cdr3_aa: CSVVPAFYERYF

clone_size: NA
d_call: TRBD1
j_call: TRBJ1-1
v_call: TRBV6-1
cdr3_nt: TGTGCCAGCAGTGAGAGGGACAGGGTTAACACTGAAGCTTTCTTT
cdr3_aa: CASSERDRVNTEAFF

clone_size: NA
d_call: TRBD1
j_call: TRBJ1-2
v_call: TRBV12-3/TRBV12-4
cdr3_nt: TGTGCCAGCAGTCTGACAGGGACTCATGGCTACACCTTC
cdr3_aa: CASSLTGTHGYTF

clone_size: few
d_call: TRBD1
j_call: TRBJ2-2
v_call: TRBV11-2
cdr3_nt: TGTGCCAGCAGCTTAGTGGGCACAGGGGTTGTCTGGGAGCTTTTTTTT
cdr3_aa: CASSLVGTGVVWELFF

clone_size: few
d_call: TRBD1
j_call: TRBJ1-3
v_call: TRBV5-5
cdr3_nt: TGTGCCAGCAGCTGGGACAGGGGGCGCGGGCCTGGAAACACCATATATTTT
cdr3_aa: CASSWDRGRGPGNTIYF

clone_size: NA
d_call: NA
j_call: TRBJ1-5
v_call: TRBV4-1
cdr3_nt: TGCGCAAGCAGCCAAGAGGACAGACGGCCCCAGCATTTT
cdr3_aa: CASSQEDRRPQHF

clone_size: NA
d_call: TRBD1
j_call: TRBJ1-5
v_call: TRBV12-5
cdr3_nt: TGTGCTAGTGGATTGGGACAGGGGGTGGAACAGTCCCAGCATTTT
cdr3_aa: CASGLGQGVEQSQHF

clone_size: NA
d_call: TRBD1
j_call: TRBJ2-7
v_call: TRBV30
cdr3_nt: TGTGCCGGGAGAACTGGGACAGATAGCTCCTACGAGCAGTACTTC
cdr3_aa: CAGRTGTDSSYEQYF

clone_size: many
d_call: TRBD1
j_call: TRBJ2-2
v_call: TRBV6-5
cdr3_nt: TGTGCCAGCAGTTACTACCCCCCCGGGACAGGGGGTAGTGGCGGGGAGCTGTTTTTT
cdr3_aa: CASSYYPPGTGGSGGELFF

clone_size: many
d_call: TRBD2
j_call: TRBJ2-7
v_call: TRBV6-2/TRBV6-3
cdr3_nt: TGTGCCAGCAGTTACTTCCCATCACAAGCGGGAGGAAACTACGAGCAGTACTTC
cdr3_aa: CASSYFPSQAGGNYEQYF

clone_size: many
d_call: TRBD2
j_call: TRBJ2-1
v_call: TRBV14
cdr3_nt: TGTGCCAGCAGCCTAGCGGGAGAGGGATATGAGCAGTTCTTC
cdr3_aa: CASSLAGEGYEQFF

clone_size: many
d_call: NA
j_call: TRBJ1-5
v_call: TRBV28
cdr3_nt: TGTGCCAGCAGTCCCTCGACGGGCGGCAATCAGCCCCAGCATTTT
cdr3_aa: CASSPSTGGNQPQHF

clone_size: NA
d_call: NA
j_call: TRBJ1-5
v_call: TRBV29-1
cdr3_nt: TGCAGCCCCGGAGGGGGGAGGGGCACAGATACGCAGCATTTT
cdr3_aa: CSPGGGRGTDTQHF

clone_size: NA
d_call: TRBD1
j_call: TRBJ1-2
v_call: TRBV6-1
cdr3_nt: TGTGCCAGCAGTGGAGGGACAGGGAAATGCTACACCTTC
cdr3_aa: CASSGGTGKCYTF

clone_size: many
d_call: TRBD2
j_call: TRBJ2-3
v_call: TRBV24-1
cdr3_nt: TGTGCCACCAGTGATTCAGGACTAGCATCGCGGGATACGCAGTATTTT
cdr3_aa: CATSDSGLASRDTQYF

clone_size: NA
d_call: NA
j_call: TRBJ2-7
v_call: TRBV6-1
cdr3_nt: TGTGTCAGCAGTGAATCGGAGGTTTTCGAGCAGTACTTC
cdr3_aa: CVSSESEVFEQYF

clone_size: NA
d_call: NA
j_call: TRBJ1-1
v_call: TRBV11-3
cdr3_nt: TGTGCCAGCAGCTTAAGCCTGGGGGGAAATATTGAAGCTTTCTTT
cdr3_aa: CASSLSLGGNIEAFF

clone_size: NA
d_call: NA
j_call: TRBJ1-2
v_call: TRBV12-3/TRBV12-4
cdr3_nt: TGTGTCAGCAGTTTGGACGGATCTAACTATGGCTACACCTTC
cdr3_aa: CVSSLDGSNYGYTF

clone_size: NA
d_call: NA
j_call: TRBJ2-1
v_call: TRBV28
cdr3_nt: TGTGCCAGCGATAGTAACGGGATTGACGATGAGCAATTCTTC
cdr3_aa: CASDSNGIDDEQFF